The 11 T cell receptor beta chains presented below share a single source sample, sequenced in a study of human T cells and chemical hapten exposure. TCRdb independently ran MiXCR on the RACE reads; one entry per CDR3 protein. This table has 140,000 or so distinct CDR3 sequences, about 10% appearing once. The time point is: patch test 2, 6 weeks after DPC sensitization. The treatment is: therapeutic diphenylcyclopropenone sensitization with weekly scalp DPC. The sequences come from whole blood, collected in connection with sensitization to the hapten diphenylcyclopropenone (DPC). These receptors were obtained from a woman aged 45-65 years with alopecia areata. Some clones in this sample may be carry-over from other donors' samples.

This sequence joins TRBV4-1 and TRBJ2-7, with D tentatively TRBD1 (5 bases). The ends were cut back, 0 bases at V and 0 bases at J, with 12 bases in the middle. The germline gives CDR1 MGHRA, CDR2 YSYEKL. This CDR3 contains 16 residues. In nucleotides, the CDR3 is TGCGCCAGCAGCCAAGATGGCGGACACCGCTCCTACGAGCAGTACTTC. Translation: CASSQDGGHRSYEQYF.

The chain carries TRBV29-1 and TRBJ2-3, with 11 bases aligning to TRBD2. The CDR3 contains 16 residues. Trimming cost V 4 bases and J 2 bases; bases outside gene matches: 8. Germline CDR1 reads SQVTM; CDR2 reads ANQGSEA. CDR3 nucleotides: TGCAGCGTTGCCCCGACTAGCGGGACCCCCACAGATACGCAGTATTTT. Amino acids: CSVAPTSGTPTDTQYF.

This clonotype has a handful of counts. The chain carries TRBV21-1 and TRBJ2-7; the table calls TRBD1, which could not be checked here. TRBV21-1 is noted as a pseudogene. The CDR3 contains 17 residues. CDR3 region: CASSKIGSDSDSYEQYF. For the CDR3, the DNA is TGTGCCAGCAGCAAAATTGGGTCAGACAGCGACTCCTACGAGCAGTACTTC.

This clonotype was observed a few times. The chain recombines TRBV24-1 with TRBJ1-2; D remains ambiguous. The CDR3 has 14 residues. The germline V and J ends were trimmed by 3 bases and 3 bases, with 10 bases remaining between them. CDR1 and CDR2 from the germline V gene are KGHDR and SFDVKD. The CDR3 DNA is TGTGCCACCAGTGATACCTGGGCGGACTATGGCTACACCTTC. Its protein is CATSDTWADYGYTF.

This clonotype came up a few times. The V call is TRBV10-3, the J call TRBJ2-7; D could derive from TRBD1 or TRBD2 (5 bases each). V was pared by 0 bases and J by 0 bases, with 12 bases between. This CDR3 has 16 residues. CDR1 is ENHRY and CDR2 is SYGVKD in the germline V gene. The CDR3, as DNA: TGTGCCATCAGTGAGTCTGGGGGTGTCAGCTCCTACGAGCAGTACTTC. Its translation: CAISESGGVSSYEQYF.

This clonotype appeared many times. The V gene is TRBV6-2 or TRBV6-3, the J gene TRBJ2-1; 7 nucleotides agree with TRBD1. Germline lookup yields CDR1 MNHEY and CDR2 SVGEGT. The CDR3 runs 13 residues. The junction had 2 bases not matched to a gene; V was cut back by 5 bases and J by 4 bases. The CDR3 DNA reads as TGTGCCAGCAGTCAACAGGGGTACAATGAGCAGTTCTTC. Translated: CASSQQGYNEQFF.

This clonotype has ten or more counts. Written as DNA, the CDR3 is TGTGCCAGCAGCGTAGACCCCGTGGAGGGGACAAAATACGAGCAGTACTTC. It codes for CASSVDPVEGTKYEQYF. The chain joins TRBV9 to TRBJ2-7; D is perhaps TRBD1 or TRBD2 (6 bases each). CDR1 SGDLS and CDR2 YYNGEE come from the germline V gene. Trimming shortened V by 0 bases and J by 4 bases, and 20 bases separated the two germline ends. This CDR3 contains 17 residues.

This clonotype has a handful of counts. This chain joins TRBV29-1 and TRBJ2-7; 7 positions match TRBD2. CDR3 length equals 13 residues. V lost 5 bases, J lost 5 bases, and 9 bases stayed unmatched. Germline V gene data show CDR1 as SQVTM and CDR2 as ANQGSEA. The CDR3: CSVNGRAAHEQYF. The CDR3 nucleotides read TGCAGCGTTAATGGGAGGGCCGCTCACGAGCAGTACTTC.

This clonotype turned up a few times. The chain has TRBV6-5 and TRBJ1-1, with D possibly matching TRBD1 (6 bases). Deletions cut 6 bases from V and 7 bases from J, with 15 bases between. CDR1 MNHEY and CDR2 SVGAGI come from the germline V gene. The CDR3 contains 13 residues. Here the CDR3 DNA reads TGTGCCAGCAGGATCGACAGGACGGGTGAAGCTTTCTTT. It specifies CASRIDRTGEAFF.

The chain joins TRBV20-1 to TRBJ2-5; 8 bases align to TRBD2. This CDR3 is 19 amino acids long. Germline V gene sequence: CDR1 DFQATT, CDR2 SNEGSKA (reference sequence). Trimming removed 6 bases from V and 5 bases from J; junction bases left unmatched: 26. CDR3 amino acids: CSAPERVGLAGRERETQYF. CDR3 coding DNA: TGCAGTGCCCCTGAGAGGGTCGGGCTAGCGGGCCGGGAACGGGAGACCCAGTACTTC.

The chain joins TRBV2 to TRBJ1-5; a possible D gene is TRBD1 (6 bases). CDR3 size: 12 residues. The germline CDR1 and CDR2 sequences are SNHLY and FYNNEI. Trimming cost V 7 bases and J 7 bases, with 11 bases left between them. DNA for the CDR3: TGTGCCAGCACGCAGGGGAGACAGCCCCAGCATTTT. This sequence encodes CASTQGRQPQHF.